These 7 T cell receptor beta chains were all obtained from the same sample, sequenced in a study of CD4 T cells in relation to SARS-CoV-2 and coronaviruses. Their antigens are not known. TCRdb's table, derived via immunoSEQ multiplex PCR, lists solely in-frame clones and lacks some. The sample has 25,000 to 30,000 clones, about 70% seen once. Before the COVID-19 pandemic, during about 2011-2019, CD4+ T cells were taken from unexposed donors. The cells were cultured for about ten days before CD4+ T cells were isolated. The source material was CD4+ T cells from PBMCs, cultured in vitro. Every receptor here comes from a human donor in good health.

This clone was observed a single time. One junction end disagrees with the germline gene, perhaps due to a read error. CDR3 residues: CASSRTGTGGTPRAF. The CDR3 nucleotides read TGTGCCAGTAGTAGAACCGGGACAGGGGGCACCCCGAGGGCTTTT. V usage is TRBV19 and J usage is TRBJ1-4, with 12 positions matching TRBD1. Germline CDR1 is LNHDA and CDR2 is SQIVND (reference sequence). This CDR3 contains 15 residues.

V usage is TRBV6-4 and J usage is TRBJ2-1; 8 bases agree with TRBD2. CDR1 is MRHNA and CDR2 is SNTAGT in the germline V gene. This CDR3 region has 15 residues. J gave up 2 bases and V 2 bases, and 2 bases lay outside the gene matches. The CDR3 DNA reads TGTGCCAGCAGTGACCCAGCGGGGGCCTACAATGAGCAGTTCTTC. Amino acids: CASSDPAGAYNEQFF.

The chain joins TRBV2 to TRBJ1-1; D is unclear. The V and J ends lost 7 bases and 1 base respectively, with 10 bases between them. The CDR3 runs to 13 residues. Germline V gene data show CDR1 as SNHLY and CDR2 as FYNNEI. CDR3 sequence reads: CASNLDRNTEAFF. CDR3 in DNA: TGTGCCAGCAATCTTGACCGGAACACTGAAGCTTTCTTT.

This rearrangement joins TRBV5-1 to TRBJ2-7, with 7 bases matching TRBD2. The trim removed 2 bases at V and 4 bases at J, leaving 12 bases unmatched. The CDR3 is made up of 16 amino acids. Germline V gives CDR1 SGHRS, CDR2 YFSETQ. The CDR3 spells CASSLDPGGSGYEQYF. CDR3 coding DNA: TGCGCCAGCAGCTTAGACCCGGGCGGGAGTGGGTACGAGCAGTACTTC.

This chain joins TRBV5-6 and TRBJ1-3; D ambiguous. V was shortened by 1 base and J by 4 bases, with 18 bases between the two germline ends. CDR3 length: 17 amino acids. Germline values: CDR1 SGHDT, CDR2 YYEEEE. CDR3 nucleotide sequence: TGTGCCAGCAGCTTGAGGGTCGGGCCCTCCGGGGGAAACACCATATATTTT. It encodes CASSLRVGPSGGNTIYF.

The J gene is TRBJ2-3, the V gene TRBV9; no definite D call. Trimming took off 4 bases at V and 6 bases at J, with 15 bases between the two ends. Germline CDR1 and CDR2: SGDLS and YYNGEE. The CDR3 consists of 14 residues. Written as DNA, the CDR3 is TGTGCCAGCAGCAACACCCCGGTTTTTGATACGCAGTATTTT. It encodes CASSNTPVFDTQYF.

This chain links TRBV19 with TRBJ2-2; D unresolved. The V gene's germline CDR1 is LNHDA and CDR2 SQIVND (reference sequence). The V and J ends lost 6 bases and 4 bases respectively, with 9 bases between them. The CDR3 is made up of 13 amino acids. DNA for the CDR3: TGTGCCAGTAGGGTAGTGGGCACCGGGGAGCTGTTTTTT. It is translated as CASRVVGTGELFF.